The 3 T cell receptor beta chains in this list originate from one sample, sequenced in a study of blood T cell repertoires in COVID-19. Measured with immunoSEQ multiplex PCR; TCRdb has only the in-frame clones, and not every one. Seen here are about 120,000 clones, approximately 90% observed once, and the top ten hold over 9%. Sample: peripheral blood. Receptors originate from a man aged 45-65 years with acute or convalescent COVID-19.

The CDR3 DNA sequence: TGTGCCTGGAATCTACTAGCTACAAACACCTACAATGAGCAGTTCTTC. It translates to CAWNLLATNTYNEQFF. The rearrangement uses TRBV30 and TRBJ2-1, with D tentatively TRBD2 (6 bases). V dropped 4 bases and J dropped 2 bases, with 18 bases sitting between them. This CDR3 is 16 amino acids long. CDR1 is GTSNPN and CDR2 is SVGIG in the germline V gene (reference sequence).

The rearrangement uses TRBV9 and TRBJ2-2, with D possibly matching TRBD1 (6 bases). CDR1 is SGDLS, CDR2 YYNGEE, per germline. The CDR3 length is 15 residues. Trimming removed 4 bases at V and 4 bases at J, with 14 bases between. CDR3 residues: CASSPQGAITGELFF. CDR3 nucleotide sequence: TGTGCCAGCAGCCCACAGGGCGCAATCACCGGGGAGCTGTTTTTT.

V usage is TRBV28 and J usage is TRBJ1-5, with D uncertain. Trimming took off 5 bases at V and 4 bases at J, with 18 bases between the two ends. Germline V gene lookup returns CDR1 MDHEN and CDR2 SYDVKM. The CDR3 is 16 amino acids. CDR3 amino acids: CASSTQRRVGNQPQHF. The CDR3, as DNA: TGTGCCAGCAGTACCCAGAGGCGGGTTGGGAATCAGCCCCAGCATTTT. Looking up the rest from reference TRBV28 and TRBJ1-5 gives the full variable domain: DVKVTQSSRYLVKRTGEKVFLECVQDMDHENMFWYRQDPGLGLRLIYFSYDVKMKEKGDIPEGYSVSREKKERFSLILESASTNQTSMYLCASSTQRRVGNQPQHFGDGTRLSIL.